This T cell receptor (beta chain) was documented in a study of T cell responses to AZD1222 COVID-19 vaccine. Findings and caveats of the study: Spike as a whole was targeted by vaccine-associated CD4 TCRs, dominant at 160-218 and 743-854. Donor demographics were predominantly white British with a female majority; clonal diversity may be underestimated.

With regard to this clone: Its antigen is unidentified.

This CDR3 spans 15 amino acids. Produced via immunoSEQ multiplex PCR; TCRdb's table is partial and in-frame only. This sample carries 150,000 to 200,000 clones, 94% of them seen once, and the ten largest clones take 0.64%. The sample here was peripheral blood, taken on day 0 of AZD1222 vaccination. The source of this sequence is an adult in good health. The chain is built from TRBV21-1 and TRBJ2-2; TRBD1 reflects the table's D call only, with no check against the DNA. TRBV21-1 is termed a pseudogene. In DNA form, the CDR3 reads TGTGCCAGCAGCTTTCAGGACAGTTGGGGCGGGGAGCTGTTTTTT. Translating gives CASSFQDSWGGELFF.